The rows below give T cell receptor beta chains drawn from one sample of a study of Ad26.COV2.S vaccination and SARS-CoV-2 variants. Measured with immunoSEQ multiplex PCR; TCRdb has only the in-frame clones, and not every one. The sample holds some 300,000 clones, about 86% seen once. This specimen was peripheral blood, taken in a trial of Ad26.COV2.S vaccine versus placebo. The receptors here all came from a person between 18 and 59 years old who received the Ad26.COV2.S COVID-19 vaccine or a placebo. Both conserved end residues are part of each CDR3. The order of the fields is V gene, J gene, clone size, D gene, CDR3 protein, CDR3 DNA. A D gene is named only where the DNA matches it firmly. Size is stated for part of the rows, as once, few or many counts, or as a class when the clone is expanded.

V gene: TRBV6-5
J gene: TRBJ2-7
clone size: .
D gene: .
CDR3 protein: CASRRAYMAGEQYF
CDR3 DNA: TGTGCCAGCAGGAGGGCCTACATGGCTGGGGAGCAGTACTTC

V gene: TRBV20-1
J gene: TRBJ1-6
clone size: .
D gene: TRBD1
CDR3 protein: CSASWTGSNSPLHF
CDR3 DNA: TGCAGTGCTAGTTGGACAGGTTCTAATTCACCCCTCCACTTT

V gene: TRBV27
J gene: TRBJ1-1
clone size: .
D gene: .
CDR3 protein: CASSFRGAEAFF
CDR3 DNA: TGTGCCAGCAGTTTTAGAGGGGCTGAAGCTTTCTTT

V gene: TRBV2
J gene: TRBJ1-3
clone size: .
D gene: .
CDR3 protein: CASSENFQGSSGNTIYF
CDR3 DNA: TGTGCCAGCAGTGAAAATTTCCAGGGGAGTTCTGGAAACACCATATATTTT

V gene: TRBV11-3
J gene: TRBJ2-3
clone size: .
D gene: .
CDR3 protein: CASSVSGSLHADTQYF
CDR3 DNA: TGTGCCAGCAGCGTCAGTGGTAGCTTGCACGCAGATACGCAGTATTTT

V gene: TRBV5-1
J gene: TRBJ2-4
clone size: .
D gene: .
CDR3 protein: CASSLAVGPQNIQYF
CDR3 DNA: TGCGCCAGCAGCTTGGCCGTGGGGCCCCAAAACATTCAGTACTTC

V gene: TRBV20-1
J gene: TRBJ1-2
clone size: .
D gene: .
CDR3 protein: CRASGYGYTF
CDR3 DNA: TGCAGAGCCTCGGGGTATGGCTACACCTTC

V gene: TRBV18
J gene: TRBJ1-2
clone size: .
D gene: .
CDR3 protein: CASSTTEIYGYTF
CDR3 DNA: TGTGCCAGCTCAACTACAGAAATCTATGGCTACACCTTC

V gene: TRBV5-1
J gene: TRBJ1-4
clone size: once
D gene: TRBD1
CDR3 protein: CASSPSPGQGNEKLFF
CDR3 DNA: TGCGCCAGCAGCCCGAGTCCGGGACAGGGTAATGAAAAACTGTTTTTT

V gene: TRBV5-4
J gene: TRBJ1-2
clone size: once
D gene: .
CDR3 protein: CASSLGREAGYTF
CDR3 DNA: TGTGCCAGCAGCTTGGGCAGGGAGGCTGGCTACACCTTC

V gene: TRBV5-1
J gene: TRBJ2-2
clone size: .
D gene: .
CDR3 protein: CASSLGSGVTGELFF
CDR3 DNA: TGCGCCAGCAGCTTGGGATCAGGAGTGACCGGGGAGCTGTTTTTT

V gene: TRBV29-1
J gene: TRBJ1-6
clone size: .
D gene: .
CDR3 protein: CSVGHDSPLHF
CDR3 DNA: TGCAGCGTGGGACACGATTCACCCCTCCACTTT

V gene: TRBV5-6
J gene: TRBJ2-2
clone size: .
D gene: TRBD2
CDR3 protein: CASRGAGANTGELFF
CDR3 DNA: TGTGCCAGCAGGGGAGCGGGGGCGAACACCGGGGAGCTGTTTTTT

V gene: TRBV30
J gene: TRBJ1-4
clone size: .
D gene: .
CDR3 protein: CAWGGGGSQEKLFF
CDR3 DNA: TGTGCCTGGGGGGGTGGAGGGTCTCAGGAAAAACTGTTTTTT

V gene: TRBV6-2/TRBV6-3
J gene: TRBJ2-2
clone size: .
D gene: .
CDR3 protein: CASSYFVAGELFF
CDR3 DNA: TGTGCCAGCAGTTATTTTGTGGCCGGGGAGCTGTTTTTT

V gene: TRBV7-2
J gene: TRBJ1-4
clone size: .
D gene: .
CDR3 protein: CASSLRNEKLFF
CDR3 DNA: TGTGCCAGCAGCTTAAGGAATGAAAAACTGTTTTTT

V gene: TRBV2
J gene: TRBJ2-1
clone size: .
D gene: .
CDR3 protein: CASQRESAGEQFF
CDR3 DNA: TGTGCCAGCCAGAGGGAATCGGCAGGGGAGCAGTTCTTC

V gene: TRBV7-9
J gene: TRBJ2-3
clone size: .
D gene: .
CDR3 protein: CASSLVSLNTDTQYF
CDR3 DNA: TGTGCCAGCAGCTTAGTCAGCCTTAACACAGATACGCAGTATTTT

V gene: TRBV10-3
J gene: TRBJ1-3
clone size: .
D gene: TRBD1
CDR3 protein: CAISESTGVTGNTIYF
CDR3 DNA: TGTGCCATCAGTGAGTCCACAGGGGTAACTGGAAACACCATATATTTT

V gene: TRBV7-2
J gene: TRBJ1-3
clone size: .
D gene: .
CDR3 protein: CASSRPTLSGNTIYF
CDR3 DNA: TGTGCCAGCAGCCGCCCTACGTTATCTGGAAACACCATATATTTT

V gene: TRBV25-1
J gene: TRBJ2-5
clone size: .
D gene: TRBD1
CDR3 protein: CASSAGQGIRETQYF
CDR3 DNA: TGTGCCAGCAGTGCAGGACAGGGGATACGGGAGACCCAGTACTTC

V gene: TRBV3-1/TRBV3-2
J gene: TRBJ1-5
clone size: .
D gene: .
CDR3 protein: CASSQVPGASNQPQHF
CDR3 DNA: TGTGCCAGCAGCCAAGTTCCGGGTGCGAGCAATCAGCCCCAGCATTTT

V gene: TRBV29-1
J gene: TRBJ2-7
clone size: .
D gene: .
CDR3 protein: CSAQQGIYEQYF
CDR3 DNA: TGCAGCGCCCAGCAGGGAATCTACGAGCAGTACTTC

V gene: TRBV7-8
J gene: TRBJ2-3
clone size: .
D gene: TRBD2
CDR3 protein: CASSIRLAGGRRTDTQYF
CDR3 DNA: TGTGCCAGCAGCATTAGACTAGCGGGGGGGCGGCGCACAGATACGCAGTATTTT

V gene: TRBV7-2
J gene: TRBJ2-3
clone size: .
D gene: .
CDR3 protein: CASSFGLSTDTQYF
CDR3 DNA: TGTGCCAGCAGCTTCGGCCTTAGCACAGATACGCAGTATTTT

V gene: TRBV18
J gene: TRBJ1-4
clone size: .
D gene: .
CDR3 protein: CASSPQTAVFEKLFF
CDR3 DNA: TGTGCCAGCTCACCCCAGACAGCCGTCTTTGAAAAACTGTTTTTT

V gene: TRBV5-6
J gene: TRBJ1-2
clone size: .
D gene: .
CDR3 protein: CASSLGGLGYTF
CDR3 DNA: TGTGCCAGCAGCTTAGGGGGGCTTGGCTACACCTTC

V gene: TRBV6-5
J gene: TRBJ2-2
clone size: .
D gene: .
CDR3 protein: CASTRMVRGELFF
CDR3 DNA: TGTGCCAGCACGAGAATGGTCCGCGGGGAGCTGTTTTTT

V gene: TRBV19
J gene: TRBJ1-2
clone size: .
D gene: .
CDR3 protein: CASKETAARVYGYTF
CDR3 DNA: TGTGCCTCCAAAGAGACAGCCGCAAGGGTTTATGGCTACACCTTC

V gene: TRBV28
J gene: TRBJ2-7
clone size: .
D gene: TRBD1
CDR3 protein: CASSSRGRGSYEQYF
CDR3 DNA: TGTGCCAGCAGTTCCAGGGGGCGCGGGTCCTACGAGCAGTACTTC

V gene: TRBV11-2
J gene: TRBJ2-5
clone size: once
D gene: .
CDR3 protein: CASSPAGWLSETQYF
CDR3 DNA: TGTGCCAGCAGCCCCGCAGGGTGGCTTTCGGAGACCCAGTACTTC

V gene: TRBV3-1/TRBV3-2
J gene: TRBJ1-2
clone size: .
D gene: .
CDR3 protein: CASSPGVTNYGYTF
CDR3 DNA: TGTGCCAGCAGCCCAGGAGTGACTAACTATGGCTACACCTTC

V gene: TRBV19
J gene: TRBJ2-5
clone size: .
D gene: .
CDR3 protein: CASSIDKDETQYF
CDR3 DNA: TGTGCCAGTAGTATAGATAAGGATGAGACCCAGTACTTC

V gene: TRBV3-1/TRBV3-2
J gene: TRBJ1-1
clone size: .
D gene: .
CDR3 protein: CASSQVYGNTEAFF
CDR3 DNA: TGTGCCAGCAGCCAAGTATATGGGAACACTGAAGCTTTCTTT

V gene: TRBV18
J gene: TRBJ1-2
clone size: .
D gene: TRBD1
CDR3 protein: CASSPATGTASNGYTF
CDR3 DNA: TGTGCCAGCTCACCAGCTACCGGGACAGCTTCAAATGGCTACACCTTC

V gene: TRBV30
J gene: TRBJ1-4
clone size: .
D gene: .
CDR3 protein: CAWTRDRRGTGSQNEKLFF
CDR3 DNA: TGTGCCTGGACCCGAGACAGACGGGGGACCGGTTCCCAAAATGAAAAACTGTTTTTT

V gene: TRBV30
J gene: TRBJ1-1
clone size: .
D gene: .
CDR3 protein: CAWSGRMNTKAFF
CDR3 DNA: TGTGCCTGGAGTGGACGGATGAACACTAAAGCTTTCTTT

V gene: TRBV21-1
J gene: TRBJ1-3
clone size: .
D gene: .
CDR3 protein: CASTRGRGGNTIYF
CDR3 DNA: TGTGCCAGCACGCGGGGGAGAGGTGGAAACACCATATATTTT

V gene: TRBV3-1/TRBV3-2
J gene: TRBJ1-1
clone size: .
D gene: .
CDR3 protein: CASSLLDMNTEAFF
CDR3 DNA: TGTGCCAGCAGCCTCCTAGACATGAACACTGAAGCTTTCTTT

V gene: TRBV4-3
J gene: TRBJ1-6
clone size: .
D gene: .
CDR3 protein: CASSQGQGSYNSPLHF
CDR3 DNA: TGCGCCAGCAGCCAAGGGCAAGGCTCCTATAATTCACCCCTCCACTTT

V gene: TRBV11-2
J gene: TRBJ2-3
clone size: .
D gene: .
CDR3 protein: CASSRLGHSTDTQYF
CDR3 DNA: TGTGCCAGCAGCCGCCTCGGACATAGCACAGATACGCAGTATTTT

V gene: TRBV4-1
J gene: TRBJ1-1
clone size: .
D gene: .
CDR3 protein: CASSRDTEAFF
CDR3 DNA: TGCGCCAGCTCAAGGGACACTGAAGCTTTCTTT

V gene: TRBV9
J gene: TRBJ2-5
clone size: .
D gene: .
CDR3 protein: CASSAGHTGVQETQYF
CDR3 DNA: TGTGCCAGCAGTGCCGGGCACACCGGGGTCCAAGAGACCCAGTACTTC